This T cell receptor (beta chain) was captured in a study of T cells after yellow fever vaccination. The study's findings and limits: Clonotype sharing between CD4 and CD8 compartments was small. Highly abundant clonotypes carried over from the bulk population could end up in FACS-sorted repertoires as contaminants.

Ten or more counts support this clonotype. Antigen specificity is unknown. MiXCR, applied by TCRdb to the 5' RACE reads, yields one record per CDR3 protein. The data show roughly 120,000 distinct CDR3 sequences, about 7% seen once. Germline assignment: CDR1 ENHRY and CDR2 SYGVKD. The CDR3 length is 14 residues. Trimming removed 2 bases from V and 1 base from J, with 8 bases in between. The TCR comes from a man in his late teens or twenties who received the YFV17D yellow fever vaccine. V usage is TRBV10-3 and J usage is TRBJ1-1; D is uncertain. This sample comprised CD4+ T cells sorted from PBMCs, obtained around 10 days after the first yellow fever vaccination. This chain's CDR3 is CAISEVHTNTEAFF. As DNA, the CDR3 is TGTGCCATCAGTGAGGTGCATACGAACACTGAAGCTTTCTTT.